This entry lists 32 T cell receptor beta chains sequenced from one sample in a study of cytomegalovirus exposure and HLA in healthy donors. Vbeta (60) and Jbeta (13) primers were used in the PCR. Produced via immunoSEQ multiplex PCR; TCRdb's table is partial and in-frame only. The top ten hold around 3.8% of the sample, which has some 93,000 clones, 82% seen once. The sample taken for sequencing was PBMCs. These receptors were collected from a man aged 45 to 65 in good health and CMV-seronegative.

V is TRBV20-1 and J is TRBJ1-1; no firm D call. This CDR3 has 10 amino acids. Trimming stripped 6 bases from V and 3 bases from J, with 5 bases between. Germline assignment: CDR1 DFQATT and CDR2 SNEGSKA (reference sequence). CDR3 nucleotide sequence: TGCAGTGCCACTGACACTGAAGCTTTCTTT. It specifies CSATDTEAFF.

The CDR3 DNA reads TGTGCCACCAGCAGAGCGGGAGACCCCTCCTACGAGCAGTACTTC. Residues: CATSRAGDPSYEQYF. J is TRBJ2-7 and V is TRBV15, with a tentative D call TRBD2 (6 bases). The V gene's germline CDR1 is LNHNV and CDR2 YYDKDF (reference sequence). V was pared by 1 base and J by 0 bases, with 10 bases between. This CDR3 is 15 amino acids long.

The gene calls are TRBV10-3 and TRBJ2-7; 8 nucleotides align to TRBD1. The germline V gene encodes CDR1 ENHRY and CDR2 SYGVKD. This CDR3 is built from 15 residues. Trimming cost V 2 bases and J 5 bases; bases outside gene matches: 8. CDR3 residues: CAISEPGQGSHEQYF. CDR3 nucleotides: TGTGCCATCAGTGAGCCAGGACAGGGTTCCCACGAGCAGTACTTC.

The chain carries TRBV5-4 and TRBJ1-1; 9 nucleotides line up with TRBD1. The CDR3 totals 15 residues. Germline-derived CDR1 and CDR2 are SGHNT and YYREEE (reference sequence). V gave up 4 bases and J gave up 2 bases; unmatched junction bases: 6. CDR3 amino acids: CASSRGTGINTEAFF. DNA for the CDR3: TGTGCCAGCAGCAGAGGGACAGGGATAAACACTGAAGCTTTCTTT.

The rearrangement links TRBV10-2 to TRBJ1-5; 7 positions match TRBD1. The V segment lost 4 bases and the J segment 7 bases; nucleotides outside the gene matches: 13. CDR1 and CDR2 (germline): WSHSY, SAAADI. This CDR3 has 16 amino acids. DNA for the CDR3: TGCGCCAGCAGTGTAGGTGCCAGGGGGTGGGGACAGCCCCAGCATTTT. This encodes CASSVGARGWGQPQHF.

The CDR3 here is CASSPQGQGLDTIYF. The DNA of the CDR3 is TGTGCCAGCTCACCACAGGGACAGGGGTTGGACACCATATATTTT. The chain carries TRBV18 and TRBJ1-3, with 10 bases identical to TRBD1. The CDR3 extends over 15 amino acids. V shed 1 base and J 8 bases; nucleotides not matched to a gene: 5. Germline assignment: CDR1 KGHSH and CDR2 LQKENI. Drawing the rest from reference TRBV18 and TRBJ1-3, the complete variable domain is NAGVMQNPRHLVRRRGQEARLRCSPMKGHSHVYWYRQLPEEGLKFMVYLQKENIIDESGMPKERFSAEFPKEGPSILRIQQVVRGDSAAYFCASSPQGQGLDTIYFGEGSWLTVV.

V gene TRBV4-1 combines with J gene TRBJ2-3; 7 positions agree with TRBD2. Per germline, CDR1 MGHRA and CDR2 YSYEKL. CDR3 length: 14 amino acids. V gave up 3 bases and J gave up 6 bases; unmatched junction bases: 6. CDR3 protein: CASSQLSGTDTQYF. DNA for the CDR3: TGCGCCAGCAGCCAGTTAAGCGGGACGGATACGCAGTATTTT.

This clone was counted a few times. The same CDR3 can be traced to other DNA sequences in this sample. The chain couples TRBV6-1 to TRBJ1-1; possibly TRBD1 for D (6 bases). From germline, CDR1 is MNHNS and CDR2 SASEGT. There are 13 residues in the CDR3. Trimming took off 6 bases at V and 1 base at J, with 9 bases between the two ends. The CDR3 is CASSWGQNTEAFF. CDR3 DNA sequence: TGTGCCAGCAGCTGGGGACAGAACACTGAAGCTTTCTTT.

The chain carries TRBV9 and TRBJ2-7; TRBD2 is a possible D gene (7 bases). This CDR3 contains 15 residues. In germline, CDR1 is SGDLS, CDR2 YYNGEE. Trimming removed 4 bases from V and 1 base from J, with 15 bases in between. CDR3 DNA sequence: TGTGCCAGCAGCCCAAGGGAGGGGGGGTCCTACGAGCAGTACTTC. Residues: CASSPREGGSYEQYF.

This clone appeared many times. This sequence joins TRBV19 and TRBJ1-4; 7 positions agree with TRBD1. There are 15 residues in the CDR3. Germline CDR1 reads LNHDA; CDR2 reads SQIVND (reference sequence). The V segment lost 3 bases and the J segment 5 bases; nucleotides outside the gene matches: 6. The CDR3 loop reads CASSIYRDRNEKLFF. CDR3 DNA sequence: TGTGCCAGTAGTATTTACCGGGACAGAAATGAAAAACTGTTTTTT.

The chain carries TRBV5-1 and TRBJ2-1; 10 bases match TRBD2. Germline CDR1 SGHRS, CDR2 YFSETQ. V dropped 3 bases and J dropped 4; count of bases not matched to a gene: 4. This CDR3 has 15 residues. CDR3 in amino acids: CASSYGLAAYNEQFF. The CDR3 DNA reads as TGCGCCAGCAGCTACGGACTAGCGGCTTACAATGAGCAGTTCTTC.

The CDR3 reads CASSLTTSGRYDEQYF. The CDR3 region has the DNA TGTGCCAGCAGTTTGACCACTAGCGGGAGATATGACGAGCAGTACTTC. J is TRBJ2-7 and V is TRBV27; 11 nucleotides agree with TRBD2. Unmatched junction bases numbered 9, after V lost 3 bases and J lost 5 bases. This CDR3 is built from 16 residues. Germline-derived CDR1 and CDR2 are MNHEY and SMNVEV (reference sequence).

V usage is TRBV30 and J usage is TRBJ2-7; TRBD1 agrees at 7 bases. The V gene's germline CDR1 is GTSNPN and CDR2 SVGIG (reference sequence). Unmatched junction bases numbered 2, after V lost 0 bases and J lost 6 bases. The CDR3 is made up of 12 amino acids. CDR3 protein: CAWSVQGFEQYF. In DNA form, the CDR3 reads TGTGCCTGGAGTGTACAGGGGTTCGAGCAGTACTTC.

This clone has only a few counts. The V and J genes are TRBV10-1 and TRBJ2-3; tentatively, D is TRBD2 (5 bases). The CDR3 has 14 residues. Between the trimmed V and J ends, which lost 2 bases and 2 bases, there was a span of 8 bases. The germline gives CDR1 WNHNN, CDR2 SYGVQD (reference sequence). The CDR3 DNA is TGCGCCAGCAGTGAGGCGGACTCCACAGATACGCAGTATTTT. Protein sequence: CASSEADSTDTQYF.

CDR3 bases: TGTGCCAGCAGTTACGCAGGGGGTGGCAATCAGCCCCAGCATTTT. Protein sequence: CASSYAGGGNQPQHF. The J gene is TRBJ1-5, the V gene TRBV6-5; TRBD1 matches at 7 bases. With 2 bases clipped from V and 2 bases from J, the junction kept 3 bases outside the gene matches. Per germline, CDR1 MNHEY and CDR2 SVGAGI. The CDR3 runs to 15 residues.

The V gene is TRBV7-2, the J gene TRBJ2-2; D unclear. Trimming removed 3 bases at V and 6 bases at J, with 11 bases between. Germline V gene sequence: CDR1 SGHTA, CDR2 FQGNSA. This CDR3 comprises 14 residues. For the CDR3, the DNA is TGTGCCAGCAGCTTGCGGATGCTTTCCGGGGAGCTGTTTTTT. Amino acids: CASSLRMLSGELFF. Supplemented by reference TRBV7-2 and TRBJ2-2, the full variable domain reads GAGVSQSPSNKVTEKGKDVELRCDPISGHTALYWYRQSLGQGLEFLIYFQGNSAPDKSGLPSDRFSAERTGGSVSTLTIQRTQQEDSAVYLCASSLRMLSGELFFGEGSRLTVL.

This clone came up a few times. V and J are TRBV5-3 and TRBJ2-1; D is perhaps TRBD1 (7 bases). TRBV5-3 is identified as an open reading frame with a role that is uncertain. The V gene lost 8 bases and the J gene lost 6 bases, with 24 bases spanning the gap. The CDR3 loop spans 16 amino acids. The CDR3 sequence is CASPSRGARVINEQFF. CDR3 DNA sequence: TGTGCCAGTCCGAGCAGGGGGGCTCGGGTTATCAATGAGCAGTTCTTC.

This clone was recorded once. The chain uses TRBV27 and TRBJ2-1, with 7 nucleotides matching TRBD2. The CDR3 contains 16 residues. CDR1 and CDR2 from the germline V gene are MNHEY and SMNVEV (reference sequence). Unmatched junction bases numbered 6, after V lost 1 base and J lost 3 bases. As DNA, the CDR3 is TGTGCCAGCAGTTTATTTGGGGGGAGGGACTACAATGAGCAGTTCTTC. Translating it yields CASSLFGGRDYNEQFF.

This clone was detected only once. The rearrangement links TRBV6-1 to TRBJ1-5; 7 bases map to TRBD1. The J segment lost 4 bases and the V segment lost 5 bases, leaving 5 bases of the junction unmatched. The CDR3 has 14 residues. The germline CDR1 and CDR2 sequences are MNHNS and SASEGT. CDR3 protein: CASSFTGDNQPQHF. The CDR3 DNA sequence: TGTGCCAGCAGTTTTACAGGGGATAATCAGCCCCAGCATTTT.

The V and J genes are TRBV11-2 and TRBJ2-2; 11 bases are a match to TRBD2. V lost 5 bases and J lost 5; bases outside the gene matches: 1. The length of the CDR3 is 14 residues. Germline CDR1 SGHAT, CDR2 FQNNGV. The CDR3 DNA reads TGTGCCAGCAGCCGACTAGCGGGGACCGGGGAGCTGTTTTTT. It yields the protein CASSRLAGTGELFF.

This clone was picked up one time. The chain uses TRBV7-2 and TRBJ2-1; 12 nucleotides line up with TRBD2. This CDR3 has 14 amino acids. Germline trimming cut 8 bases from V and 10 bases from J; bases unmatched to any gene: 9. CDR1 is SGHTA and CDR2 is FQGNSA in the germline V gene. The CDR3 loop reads CASGLAGGPGEQFF. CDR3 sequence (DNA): TGTGCCAGCGGTCTAGCGGGAGGGCCAGGGGAGCAGTTCTTC.

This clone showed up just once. CDR3 region: CASSISGGDEQYF. The CDR3 DNA follows: TGTGCCAGTAGTATCTCGGGGGGGGACGAGCAGTACTTC. The rearrangement links TRBV19 to TRBJ2-7; 8 bases are shared with TRBD2. CDR1 is LNHDA and CDR2 is SQIVND in the germline V gene (reference sequence). Trimming at V came to 3 bases and at J to 5 bases, leaving 3 bases not matched to a gene. The CDR3 is made up of 13 amino acids.

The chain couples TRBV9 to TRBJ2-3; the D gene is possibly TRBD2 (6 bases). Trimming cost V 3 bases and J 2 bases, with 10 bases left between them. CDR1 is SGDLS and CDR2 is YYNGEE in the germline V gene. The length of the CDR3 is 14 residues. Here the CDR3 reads CASSGGAFTDTQYF. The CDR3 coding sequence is TGTGCCAGCAGCGGCGGGGCTTTCACAGATACGCAGTATTTT.

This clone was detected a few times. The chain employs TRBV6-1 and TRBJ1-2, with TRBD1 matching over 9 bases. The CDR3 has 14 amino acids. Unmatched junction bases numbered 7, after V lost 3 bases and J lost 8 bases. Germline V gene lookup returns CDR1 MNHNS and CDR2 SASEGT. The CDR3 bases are TGTGCCAGCAGTGATGGGACAGGGCAGGGGGGCTACACCTTC. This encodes CASSDGTGQGGYTF.

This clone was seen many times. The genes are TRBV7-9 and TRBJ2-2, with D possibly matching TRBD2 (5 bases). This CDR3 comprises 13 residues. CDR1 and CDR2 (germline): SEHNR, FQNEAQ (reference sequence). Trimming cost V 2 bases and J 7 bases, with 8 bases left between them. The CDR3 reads CASSLPGVGELFF. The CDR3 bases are TGTGCCAGCAGCTTACCCGGGGTCGGGGAGCTGTTTTTT.

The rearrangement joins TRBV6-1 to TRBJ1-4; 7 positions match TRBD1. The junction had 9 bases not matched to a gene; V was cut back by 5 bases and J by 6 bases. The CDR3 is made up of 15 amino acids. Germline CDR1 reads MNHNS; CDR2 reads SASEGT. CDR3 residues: CASSPQTGNHEKLFF. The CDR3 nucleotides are TGTGCCAGCAGTCCCCAGACAGGGAACCATGAAAAACTGTTTTTT.

CDR3 DNA: TGTGCCAGCAGTGCCAAGACAGCAACTCTAGCCAAAAACATTCAGTACTTC. Its translation is CASSAKTATLAKNIQYF. The genes are TRBV6-1 and TRBJ2-4; D possibly corresponds to TRBD1 (5 bases). The V and J ends lost 4 bases and 0 bases respectively, with 16 bases between them. The V gene's germline CDR1 is MNHNS and CDR2 SASEGT. The CDR3 length is 17 residues.

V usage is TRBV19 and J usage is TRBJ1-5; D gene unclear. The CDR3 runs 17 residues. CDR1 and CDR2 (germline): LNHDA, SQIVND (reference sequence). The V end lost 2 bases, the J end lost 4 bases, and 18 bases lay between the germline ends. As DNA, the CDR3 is TGTGCCAGTAGTATACCCCCCAGAACGGAGGGAAATCAGCCCCAGCATTTT. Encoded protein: CASSIPPRTEGNQPQHF.

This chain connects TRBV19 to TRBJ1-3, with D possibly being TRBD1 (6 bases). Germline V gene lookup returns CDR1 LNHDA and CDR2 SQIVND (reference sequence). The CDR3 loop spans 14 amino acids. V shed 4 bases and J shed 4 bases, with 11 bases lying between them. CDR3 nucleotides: TGTGCCAGTAGTAGACCGGGACACGGAAACACCATATATTTT. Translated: CASSRPGHGNTIYF.

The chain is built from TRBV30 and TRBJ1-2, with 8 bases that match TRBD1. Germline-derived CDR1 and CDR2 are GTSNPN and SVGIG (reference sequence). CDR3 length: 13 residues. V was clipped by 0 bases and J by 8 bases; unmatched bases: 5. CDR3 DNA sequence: TGTGCCTGGAGTGTCGACAGGGGTCAGGGCTACACCTTC. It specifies CAWSVDRGQGYTF.

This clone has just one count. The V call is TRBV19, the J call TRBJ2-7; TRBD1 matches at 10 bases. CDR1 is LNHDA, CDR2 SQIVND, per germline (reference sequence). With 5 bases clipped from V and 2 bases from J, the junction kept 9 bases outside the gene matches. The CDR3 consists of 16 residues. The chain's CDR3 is CASSPRTGGHTYEQYF. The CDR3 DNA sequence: TGTGCCAGTAGTCCCCGGACAGGGGGTCACACCTACGAGCAGTACTTC. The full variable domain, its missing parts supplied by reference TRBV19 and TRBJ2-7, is DGGITQSPKYLFRKEGQNVTLSCEQNLNHDAMYWYRQDPGQGLRLIYYSQIVNDFQKGDIAEGYSVSREKKESFPLTVTSAQKNPTAFYLCASSPRTGGHTYEQYFGPGTRLTVT.

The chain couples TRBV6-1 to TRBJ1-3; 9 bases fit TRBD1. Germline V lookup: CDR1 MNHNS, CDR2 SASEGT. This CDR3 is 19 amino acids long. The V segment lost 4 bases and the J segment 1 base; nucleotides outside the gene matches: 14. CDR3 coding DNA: TGTGCCAGCAGTGGTCCAGGGACAGGGACACTCTTATCTGGAAACACCATATATTTT. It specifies CASSGPGTGTLLSGNTIYF.